This TCR beta chain emerged from a study of OX40 agonist ivuxolimab in advanced cancers. As for the study in general: Three partial responders included one hepatocellular carcinoma patient and two cutaneous melanoma patients.

Only in-frame clones appear in the TCRdb table, and some are missing; sequencing was by immunoSEQ multiplex PCR. This sample has about 83,000 clones, with 80% to 90% found just once. On this clone itself: Its antigen is unidentified.

The V end lost 1 base, the J end lost 3 bases, and 14 bases lay between the germline ends. From germline, CDR1 is SGDLS and CDR2 YYNGEE. CDR3 size: 15 residues. Points from the study as a whole: More expanded clones were seen, on average, in CD8+ T cells than in CD4+.

The source of this sequence is an adult with an advanced solid tumor such as melanoma, head and neck, liver or kidney cancer. Specimen: CD4+ or CD8+ T cells sorted from blood, collected in a trial of the OX40 agonist ivuxolimab. The gene calls are TRBV9 and TRBJ2-7, with D possibly matching TRBD2 (6 bases). CDR3 amino acids: CASSVSPGLFYEQYF. The DNA for the CDR3 is TGTGCCAGCAGCGTATCCCCGGGACTTTTCTACGAGCAGTACTTC.